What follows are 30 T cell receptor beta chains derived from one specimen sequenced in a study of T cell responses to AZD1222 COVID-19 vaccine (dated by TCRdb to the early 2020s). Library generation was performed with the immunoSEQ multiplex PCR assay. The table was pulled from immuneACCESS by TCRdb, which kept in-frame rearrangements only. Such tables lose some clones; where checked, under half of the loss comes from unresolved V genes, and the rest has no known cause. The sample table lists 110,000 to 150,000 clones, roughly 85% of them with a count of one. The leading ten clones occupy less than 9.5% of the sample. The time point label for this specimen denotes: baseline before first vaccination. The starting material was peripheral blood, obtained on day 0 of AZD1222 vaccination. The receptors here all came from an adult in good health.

The CDR3 nucleotides read TGTGCCACCAGCAGAGGGGGGACAGGGGGCTATGGCTACACCTTC. This gives the protein CATSRGGTGGYGYTF. This chain uses TRBV15 with TRBJ1-2; 11 bases agree with TRBD1. The CDR3 has 15 residues. Unmatched junction bases numbered 2, after V lost 1 base and J lost 4 bases. In germline, CDR1 is LNHNV, CDR2 YYDKDF (reference sequence).

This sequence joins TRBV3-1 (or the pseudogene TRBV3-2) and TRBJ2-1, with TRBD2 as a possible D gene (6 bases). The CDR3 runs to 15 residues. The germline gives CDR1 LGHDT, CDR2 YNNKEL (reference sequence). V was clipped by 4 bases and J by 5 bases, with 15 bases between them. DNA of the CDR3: TGTGCCAGCAGCCGGGAGTGGGAGGTCGACAATGAGCAGTTCTTC. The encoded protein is CASSREWEVDNEQFF.

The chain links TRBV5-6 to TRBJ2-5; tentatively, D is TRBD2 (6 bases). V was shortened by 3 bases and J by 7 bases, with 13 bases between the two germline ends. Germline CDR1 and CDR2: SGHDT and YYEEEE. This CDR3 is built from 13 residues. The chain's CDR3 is CASSSNNGGTQYF. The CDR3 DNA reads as TGTGCCAGCAGCTCGAATAACGGGGGGACCCAGTACTTC.

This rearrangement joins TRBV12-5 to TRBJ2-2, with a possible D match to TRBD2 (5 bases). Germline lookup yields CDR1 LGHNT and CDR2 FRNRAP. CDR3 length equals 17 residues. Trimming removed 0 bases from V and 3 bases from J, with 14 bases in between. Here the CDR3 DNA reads TGTGCTAGTGGTTTGGTCCTTTCCCCGGGGTACACCGGGGAGCTGTTTTTT. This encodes CASGLVLSPGYTGELFF.

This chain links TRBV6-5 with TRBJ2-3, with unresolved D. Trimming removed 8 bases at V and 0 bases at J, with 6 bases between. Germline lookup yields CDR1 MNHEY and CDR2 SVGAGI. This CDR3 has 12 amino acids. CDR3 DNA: TGTGCCAGCCTAGGGAGCACAGATACGCAGTATTTT. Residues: CASLGSTDTQYF.

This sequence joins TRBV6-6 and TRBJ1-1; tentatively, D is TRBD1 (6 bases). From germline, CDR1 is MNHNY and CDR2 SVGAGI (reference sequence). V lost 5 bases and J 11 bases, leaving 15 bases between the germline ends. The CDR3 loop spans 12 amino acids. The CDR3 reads CASSPQGSYAFF. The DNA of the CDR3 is TGTGCCAGCAGTCCACAGGGTTCTTACGCTTTCTTT.

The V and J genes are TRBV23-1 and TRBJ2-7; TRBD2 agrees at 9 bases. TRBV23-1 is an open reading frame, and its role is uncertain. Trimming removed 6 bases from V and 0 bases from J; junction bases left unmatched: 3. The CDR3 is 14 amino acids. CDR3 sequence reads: CASRTSGFSYEQYF. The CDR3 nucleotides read TGCGCCAGCAGGACTAGCGGATTCTCCTACGAGCAGTACTTC.

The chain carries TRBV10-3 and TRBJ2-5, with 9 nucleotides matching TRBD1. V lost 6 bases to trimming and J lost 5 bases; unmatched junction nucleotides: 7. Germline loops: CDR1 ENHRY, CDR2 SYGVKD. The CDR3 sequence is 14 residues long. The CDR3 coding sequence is TGTGCCATCAGAGCTACAGGGGGCGAGGAGACCCAGTACTTC. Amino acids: CAIRATGGEETQYF.

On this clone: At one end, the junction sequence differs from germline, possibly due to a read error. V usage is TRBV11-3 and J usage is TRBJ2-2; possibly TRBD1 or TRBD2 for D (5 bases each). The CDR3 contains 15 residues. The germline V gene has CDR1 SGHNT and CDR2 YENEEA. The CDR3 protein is CASSLAQGGTGELFF. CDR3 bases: TGTGCCAGCAGTTTAGCGCAGGGTGGCACCGGGGAGCTGTTTTTT.

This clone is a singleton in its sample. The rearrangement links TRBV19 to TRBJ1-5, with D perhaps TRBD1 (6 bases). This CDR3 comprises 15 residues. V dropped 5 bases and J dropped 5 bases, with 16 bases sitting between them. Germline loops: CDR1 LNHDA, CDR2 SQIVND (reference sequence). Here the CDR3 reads CASSETRGGHQPQHF. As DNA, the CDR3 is TGTGCCAGTAGTGAGACAAGGGGGGGTCATCAGCCCCAGCATTTT. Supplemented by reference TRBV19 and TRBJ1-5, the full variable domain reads DGGITQSPKYLFRKEGQNVTLSCEQNLNHDAMYWYRQDPGQGLRLIYYSQIVNDFQKGDIAEGYSVSREKKESFPLTVTSAQKNPTAFYLCASSETRGGHQPQHFGDGTRLSIL.

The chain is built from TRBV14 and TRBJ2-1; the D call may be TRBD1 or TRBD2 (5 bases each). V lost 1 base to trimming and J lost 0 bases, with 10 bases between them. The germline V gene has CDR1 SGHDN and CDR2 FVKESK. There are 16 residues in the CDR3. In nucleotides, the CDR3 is TGTGCCAGCAGCCAAGTGTGGGGGACCTCCTACAATGAGCAGTTCTTC. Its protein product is CASSQVWGTSYNEQFF.

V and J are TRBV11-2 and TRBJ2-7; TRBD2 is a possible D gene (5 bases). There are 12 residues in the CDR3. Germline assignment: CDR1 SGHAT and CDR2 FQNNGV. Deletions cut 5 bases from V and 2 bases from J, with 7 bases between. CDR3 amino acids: CASSIGTYEQYF. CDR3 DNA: TGTGCCAGCAGCATCGGGACCTACGAGCAGTACTTC.

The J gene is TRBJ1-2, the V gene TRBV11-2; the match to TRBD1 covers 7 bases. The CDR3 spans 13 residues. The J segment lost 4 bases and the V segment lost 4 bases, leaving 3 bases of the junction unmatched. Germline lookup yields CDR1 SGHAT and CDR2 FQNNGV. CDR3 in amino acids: CASSSGQSYGYTF. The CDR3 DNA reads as TGTGCCAGCAGCTCGGGACAGAGCTATGGCTACACCTTC.

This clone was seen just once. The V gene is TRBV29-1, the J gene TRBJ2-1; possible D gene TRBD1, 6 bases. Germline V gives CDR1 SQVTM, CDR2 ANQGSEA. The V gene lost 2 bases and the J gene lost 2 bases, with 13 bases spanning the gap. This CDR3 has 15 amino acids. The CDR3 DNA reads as TGCAGCGTTGAAATAATGGACAGAGCCTACAATGAGCAGTTCTTC. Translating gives CSVEIMDRAYNEQFF.

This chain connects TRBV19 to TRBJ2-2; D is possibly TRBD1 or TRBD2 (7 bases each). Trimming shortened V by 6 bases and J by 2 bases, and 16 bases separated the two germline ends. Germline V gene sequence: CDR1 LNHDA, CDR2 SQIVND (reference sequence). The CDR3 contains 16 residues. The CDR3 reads CASRMGGTVNTGELFF. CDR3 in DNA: TGTGCCAGTAGGATGGGGGGGACAGTAAACACCGGGGAGCTGTTTTTT.

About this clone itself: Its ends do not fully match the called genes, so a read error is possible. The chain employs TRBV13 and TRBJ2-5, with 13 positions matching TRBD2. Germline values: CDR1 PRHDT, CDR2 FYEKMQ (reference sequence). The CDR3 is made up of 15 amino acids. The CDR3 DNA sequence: TGTGCCAGCAGCATAGGACTAGCGGGAGCGGAGACCCAGTACTTC. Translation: CASSIGLAGAETQYF.

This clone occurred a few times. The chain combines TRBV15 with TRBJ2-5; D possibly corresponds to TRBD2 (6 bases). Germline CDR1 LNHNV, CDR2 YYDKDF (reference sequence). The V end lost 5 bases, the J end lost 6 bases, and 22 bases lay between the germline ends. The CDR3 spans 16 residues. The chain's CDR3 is CATSHPEASAEKTQYF. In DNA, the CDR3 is TGTGCCACCAGCCACCCTGAGGCTAGCGCGGAGAAGACCCAGTACTTC.

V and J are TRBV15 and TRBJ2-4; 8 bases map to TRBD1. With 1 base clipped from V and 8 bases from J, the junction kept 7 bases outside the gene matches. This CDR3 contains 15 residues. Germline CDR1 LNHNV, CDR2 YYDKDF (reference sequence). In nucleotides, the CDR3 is TGTGCCACCAGCAGAGCTCGTAACAGGGGGGACATTCAGTACTTC. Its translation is CATSRARNRGDIQYF. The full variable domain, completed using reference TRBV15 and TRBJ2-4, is DAMVIQNPRYQVTQFGKPVTLSCSQTLNHNVMYWYQQKSSQAPKLLFHYYDKDFNNEADTPDNFQSRRPNTSFCFLDIRSPGLGDTAMYLCATSRARNRGDIQYFGAGTRLSVL.

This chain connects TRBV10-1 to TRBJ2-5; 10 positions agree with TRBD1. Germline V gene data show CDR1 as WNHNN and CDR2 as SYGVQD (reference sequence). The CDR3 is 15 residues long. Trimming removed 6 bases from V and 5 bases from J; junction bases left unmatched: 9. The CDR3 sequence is CASSPDRGLGETQYF. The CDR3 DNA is TGCGCCAGCAGCCCAGACAGGGGGCTGGGGGAGACCCAGTACTTC.

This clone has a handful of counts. CDR3 sequence: CASSLGGTYNEQFF. The CDR3 nucleotides read TGTGCCAGCAGCTTAGGGGGTACCTACAATGAGCAGTTCTTC. The J gene is TRBJ2-1, the V gene TRBV7-2; D ambiguous. Germline V gene lookup returns CDR1 SGHTA and CDR2 FQGNSA. This CDR3 has 14 residues. V was trimmed by 1 base and J by 2 bases, leaving 6 bases between them.

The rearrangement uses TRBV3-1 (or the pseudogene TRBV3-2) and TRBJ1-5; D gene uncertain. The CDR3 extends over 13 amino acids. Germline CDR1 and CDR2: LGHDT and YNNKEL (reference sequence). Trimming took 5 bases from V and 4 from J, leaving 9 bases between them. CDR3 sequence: CASSKTPNQPQHF. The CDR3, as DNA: TGTGCCAGCAGCAAGACCCCGAATCAGCCCCAGCATTTT.

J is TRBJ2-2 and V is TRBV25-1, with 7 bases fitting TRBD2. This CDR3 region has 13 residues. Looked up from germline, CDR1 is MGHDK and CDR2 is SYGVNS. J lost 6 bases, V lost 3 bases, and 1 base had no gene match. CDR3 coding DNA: TGTGCCAGCAGTGACGCGGGAGCCGGGGAGCTGTTTTTT. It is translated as CASSDAGAGELFF.

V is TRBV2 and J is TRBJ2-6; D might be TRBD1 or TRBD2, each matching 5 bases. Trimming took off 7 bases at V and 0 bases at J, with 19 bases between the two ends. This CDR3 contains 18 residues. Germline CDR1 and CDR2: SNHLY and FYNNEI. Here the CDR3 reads CASTWVLGDPSGANVLTF. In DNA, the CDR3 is TGTGCCAGCACTTGGGTCCTAGGGGACCCCTCTGGGGCCAACGTCCTGACTTTC.

The CDR3 DNA reads as TGTGCCAGCAGCCGCGACCCTAGCGGGGAAGAGACCCAGTACTTC. It is translated as CASSRDPSGEETQYF. V is TRBV11-2 and J is TRBJ2-5; TRBD2 aligns across 9 bases. CDR1 and CDR2 from the germline V gene are SGHAT and FQNNGV. The CDR3 is 15 amino acids. The V gene end was trimmed by 5 bases and the J gene end by 3 bases; junction bases not matched to a gene: 7. Using reference TRBV11-2 and TRBJ2-5 for the parts outside the CDR3, the full variable domain is EAGVAQSPRYKIIEKRQSVAFWCNPISGHATLYWYQQILGQGPKLLIQFQNNGVVDDSQLPKDRFSAERLKGVDSTLKIQPAKLEDSAVYLCASSRDPSGEETQYFGPGTRLLVL.

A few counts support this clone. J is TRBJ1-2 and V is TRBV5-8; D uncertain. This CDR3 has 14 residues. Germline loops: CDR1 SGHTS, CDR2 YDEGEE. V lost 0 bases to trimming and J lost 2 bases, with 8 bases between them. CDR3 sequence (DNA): TGTGCCAGCAGCTTGGGGGATTTGAACTATGGCTACACCTTC. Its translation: CASSLGDLNYGYTF. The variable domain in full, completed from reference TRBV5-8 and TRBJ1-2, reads EAGVTQSPTHLIKTRGQQATLRCSPISGHTSVYWYQQALGLGLQFLLWYDEGEERNRGNFPPRFSGRQFPNYSSELNVNALELEDSALYLCASSLGDLNYGYTFGSGTRLTVV.

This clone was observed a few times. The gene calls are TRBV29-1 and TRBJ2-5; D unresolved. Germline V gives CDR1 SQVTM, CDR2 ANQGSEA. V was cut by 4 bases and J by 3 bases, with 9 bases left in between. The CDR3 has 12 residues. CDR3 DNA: TGCAGCGTTGGATCCGGTGAAGAGACCCAGTACTTC. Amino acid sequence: CSVGSGEETQYF.

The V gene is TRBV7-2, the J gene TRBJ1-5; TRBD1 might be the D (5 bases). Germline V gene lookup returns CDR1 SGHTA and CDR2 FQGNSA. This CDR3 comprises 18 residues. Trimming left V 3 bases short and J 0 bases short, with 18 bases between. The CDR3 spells CASSFSRVTGSSNQPQHF. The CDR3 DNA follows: TGTGCCAGCAGCTTTTCGAGGGTAACAGGAAGTAGCAATCAGCCCCAGCATTTT. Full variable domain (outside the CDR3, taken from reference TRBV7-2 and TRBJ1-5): GAGVSQSPSNKVTEKGKDVELRCDPISGHTALYWYRQSLGQGLEFLIYFQGNSAPDKSGLPSDRFSAERTGGSVSTLTIQRTQQEDSAVYLCASSFSRVTGSSNQPQHFGDGTRLSIL.

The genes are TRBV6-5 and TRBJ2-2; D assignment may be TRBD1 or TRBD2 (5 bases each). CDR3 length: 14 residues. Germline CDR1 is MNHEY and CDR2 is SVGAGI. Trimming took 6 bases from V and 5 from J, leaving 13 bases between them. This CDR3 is CASRRGASTGELFF. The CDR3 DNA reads TGTGCCAGCAGGAGGGGTGCCAGTACCGGGGAGCTGTTTTTT.

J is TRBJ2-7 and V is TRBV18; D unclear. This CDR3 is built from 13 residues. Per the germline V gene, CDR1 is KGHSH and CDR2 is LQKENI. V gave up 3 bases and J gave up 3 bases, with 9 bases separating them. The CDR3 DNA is TGTGCCAGCTCACCGGATCCCAACTACGAGCAGTACTTC. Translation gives CASSPDPNYEQYF.

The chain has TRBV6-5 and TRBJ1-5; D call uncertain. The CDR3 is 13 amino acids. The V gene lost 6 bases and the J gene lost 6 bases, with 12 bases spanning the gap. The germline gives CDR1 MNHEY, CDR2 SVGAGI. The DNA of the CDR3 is TGTGCCAGCAGACCGGCCTGGGGTCAGCCCCAGCATTTT. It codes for CASRPAWGQPQHF.